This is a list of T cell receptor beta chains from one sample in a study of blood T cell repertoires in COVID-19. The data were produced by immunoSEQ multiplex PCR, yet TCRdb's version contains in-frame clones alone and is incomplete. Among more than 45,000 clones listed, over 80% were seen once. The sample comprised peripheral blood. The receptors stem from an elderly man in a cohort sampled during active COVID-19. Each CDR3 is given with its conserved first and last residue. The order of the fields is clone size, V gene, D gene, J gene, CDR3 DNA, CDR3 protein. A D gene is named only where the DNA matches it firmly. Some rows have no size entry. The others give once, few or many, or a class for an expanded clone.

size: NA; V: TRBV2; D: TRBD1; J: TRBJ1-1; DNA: TGTGCCAGCAGTGAAGGACAGGGAGTTTTGATAGATGAAGCTTTCTTT; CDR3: CASSEGQGVLIDEAFF
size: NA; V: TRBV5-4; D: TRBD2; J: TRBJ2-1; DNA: TGTGCCAGCAGCGCGGCTAGCGGGGCCCCCTACAATGAGCAGTTCTTC; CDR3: CASSAASGAPYNEQFF
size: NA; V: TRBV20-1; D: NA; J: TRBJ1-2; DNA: TGCAGTGCTAGTAAGCGACTTCGGGACTATGGCTACACCTTC; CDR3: CSASKRLRDYGYTF
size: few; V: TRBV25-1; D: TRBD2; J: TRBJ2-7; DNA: TGTGCCAGCAGTGAACTAGCGGGAGGAAGGTCCTACGAGCAGTACTTC; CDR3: CASSELAGGRSYEQYF
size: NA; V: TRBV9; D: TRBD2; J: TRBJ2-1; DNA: TGTGCCAGCAGCGTAGACGCTATTAGCAGCGGGAGGTACAATGAGCAGTTCTTC; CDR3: CASSVDAISSGRYNEQFF
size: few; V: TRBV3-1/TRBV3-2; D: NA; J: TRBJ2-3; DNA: TGTGCCAGCAGCCCCGCCGAGCGGGTCGGGGCAGATACGCAGTATTTT; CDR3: CASSPAERVGADTQYF
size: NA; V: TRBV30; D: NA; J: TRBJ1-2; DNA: TGTGCCTTCCCCGGACTCGGGGGCTACACCTTC; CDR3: CAFPGLGGYTF
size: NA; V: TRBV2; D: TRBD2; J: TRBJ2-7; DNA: TGTGCCAGCAGCTCTAGCGGGAGCATATACGAGCAGTACTTC; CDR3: CASSSSGSIYEQYF
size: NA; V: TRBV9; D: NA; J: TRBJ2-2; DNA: TGTGCCAGCAGCGTAACTAGCACCGGGGAGCTGTTTTTT; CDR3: CASSVTSTGELFF
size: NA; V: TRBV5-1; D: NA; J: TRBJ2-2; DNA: TGCGCCAGCAGCGATACAGGATACACCGGGGAGCTGTTTTTT; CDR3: CASSDTGYTGELFF
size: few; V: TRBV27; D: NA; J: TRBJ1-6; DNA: TGTGCCAGCAGTTTCGGGGGTACCTCCTATAATTCACCCCTCCACTTT; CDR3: CASSFGGTSYNSPLHF
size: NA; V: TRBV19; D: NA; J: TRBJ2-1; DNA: TGTGCCAGTAGCCTGAGCTGGAATGAGCAGTTCTTC; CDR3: CASSLSWNEQFF
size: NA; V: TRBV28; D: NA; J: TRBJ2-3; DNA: TGTGCCGGACGGCGGGGCCTCACAGATACGCAGTATTTT; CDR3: CAGRRGLTDTQYF
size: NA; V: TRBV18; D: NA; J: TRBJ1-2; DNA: TGTGCCAGCTCACCAGAAGCAGGTAGCTATGGCTACACCTTC; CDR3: CASSPEAGSYGYTF
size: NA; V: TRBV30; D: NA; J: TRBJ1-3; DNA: TGTGCCGGATATACAGGATCCTCTGGAAACACCATATATTTT; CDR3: CAGYTGSSGNTIYF
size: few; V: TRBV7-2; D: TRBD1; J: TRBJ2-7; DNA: TGTGCCAGCACCCGGGACAGGTTCACCTACGAGCAGTACTTC; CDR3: CASTRDRFTYEQYF
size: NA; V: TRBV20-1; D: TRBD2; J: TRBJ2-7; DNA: TGCAGTGCTAGTAAGTCTAGCGGGACCCACGAGCAGTACTTC; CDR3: CSASKSSGTHEQYF
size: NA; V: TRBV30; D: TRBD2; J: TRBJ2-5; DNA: TGTGCCTGGAGTCGAGTAGCGGGAGTCCAAGAGACCCAGTACTTC; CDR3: CAWSRVAGVQETQYF
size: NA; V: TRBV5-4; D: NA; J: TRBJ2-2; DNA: TGTGCCAGCAGCTTGTCGGGCAGGGCGAAGGCCGGGGAGCTGTTTTTT; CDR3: CASSLSGRAKAGELFF
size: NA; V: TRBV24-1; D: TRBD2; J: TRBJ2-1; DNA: TGTGCCACCAGTGATCCTCGCCGAGGACTAGCGGTGAATGAGCAGTTCTTC; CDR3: CATSDPRRGLAVNEQFF
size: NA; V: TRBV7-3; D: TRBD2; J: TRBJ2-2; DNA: TGTGCCAGCACCCTGTCGGGGGGAACCAACACCGGGGAGCTGTTTTTT; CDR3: CASTLSGGTNTGELFF
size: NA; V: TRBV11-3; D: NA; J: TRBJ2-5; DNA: TGTGCCAGCAGCTTAGGGGAGAGTAGGGCCCAGTACTTC; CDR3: CASSLGESRAQYF
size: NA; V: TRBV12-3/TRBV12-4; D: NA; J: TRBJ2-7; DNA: TGTGCCAGCAGTTTACAGGATACCTACGAGCAGTACTTC; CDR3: CASSLQDTYEQYF
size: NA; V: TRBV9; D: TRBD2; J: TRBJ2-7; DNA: TGTGCCAGCAGCCCAAGACTAGCGGGGCCGGGAGAGCAGTACTTC; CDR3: CASSPRLAGPGEQYF
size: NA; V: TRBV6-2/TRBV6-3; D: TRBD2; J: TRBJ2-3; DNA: TGTGCCAGCAGTTACCCGCCCCGGGGGGGGCCCAGCACAGATACGCAGTATTTT; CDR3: CASSYPPRGGPSTDTQYF
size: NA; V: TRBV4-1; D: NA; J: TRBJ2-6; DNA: TGCGCCAGCAGCCAAAAGACAAGATCTCTGGAGGCCAACGTCCTGACTTTC; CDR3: CASSQKTRSLEANVLTF
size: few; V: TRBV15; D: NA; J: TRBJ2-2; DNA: TGTGCCACCAGCAGGAACCGGACAGCCTCGAACACCGGGGAGCTGTTTTTT; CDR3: CATSRNRTASNTGELFF
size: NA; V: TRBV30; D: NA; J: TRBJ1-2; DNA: TGTGCCTGGAGTGCGGGAGGGCCCTATCGCTACACCTTC; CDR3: CAWSAGGPYRYTF
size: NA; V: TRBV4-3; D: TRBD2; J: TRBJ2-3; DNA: TGCGCCACCAGGGGTACGGTGCAAGGACTAGCGGGTACCCCTGGCACAGATACGCAGTATTTT; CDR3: CATRGTVQGLAGTPGTDTQYF
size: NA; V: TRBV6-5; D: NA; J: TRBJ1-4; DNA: TGTGCCAGCAGTTACTCGTATCGGAATGAAAAACTGTTTTTT; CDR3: CASSYSYRNEKLFF
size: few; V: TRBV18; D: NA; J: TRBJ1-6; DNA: TGTGCCAGCTCACCACCGGCAGGGGAAAATTCACCCCTCCACTTT; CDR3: CASSPPAGENSPLHF
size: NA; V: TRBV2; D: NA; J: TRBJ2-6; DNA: TGTGCCAGCAGTGGAGATTCTTCTGGGGCCAACGTCCTGACTTTC; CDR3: CASSGDSSGANVLTF
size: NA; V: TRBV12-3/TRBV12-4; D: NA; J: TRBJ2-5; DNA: TGTGCCAGCAGTTTAGCGGCCGAGACCCAGTACTTC; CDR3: CASSLAAETQYF
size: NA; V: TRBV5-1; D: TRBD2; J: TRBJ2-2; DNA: TGCGCCAGCAGCTTCCTAGCGGGGGGGAACACCGGGGAGCTGTTTTTT; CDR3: CASSFLAGGNTGELFF
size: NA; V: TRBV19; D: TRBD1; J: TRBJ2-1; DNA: TGTGCCAGTAGGCCCGGGACAGGGGGCAGGGATGAGCAGTTCTTC; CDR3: CASRPGTGGRDEQFF
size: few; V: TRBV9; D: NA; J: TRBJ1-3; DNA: TGTGCCAGCAGCGGGACAGACTCTGGAAACACCATATATTTT; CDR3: CASSGTDSGNTIYF
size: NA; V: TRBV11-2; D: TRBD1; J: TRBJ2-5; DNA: TGTGCCAGCAGCTTGGGACAGGGGGTTAGGGAGACCCAGTACTTC; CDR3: CASSLGQGVRETQYF
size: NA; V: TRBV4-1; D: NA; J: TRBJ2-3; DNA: TGCGCCAGCAGCCAACTATCCGGGAGTACTGTCACAGATACGCAGTATTTT; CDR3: CASSQLSGSTVTDTQYF
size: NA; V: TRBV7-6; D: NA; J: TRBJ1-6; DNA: TGTGCCAGCAGCTTAGGGGCAGGGCAGGATAATTCACCCCTCCACTTT; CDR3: CASSLGAGQDNSPLHF
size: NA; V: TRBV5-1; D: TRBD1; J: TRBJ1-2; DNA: TGCGCCAGCAGCTTGGCTACAGGGGGTCAAGGCTACACCTTC; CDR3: CASSLATGGQGYTF
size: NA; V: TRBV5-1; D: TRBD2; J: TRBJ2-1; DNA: TGCGCCAGCAGCACCTCTAGCGGGGGGATCTACAATGAGCAGTTCTTC; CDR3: CASSTSSGGIYNEQFF
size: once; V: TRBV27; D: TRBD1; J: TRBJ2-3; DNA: TGTGCCAGCAGTCCACGGGACAGCTTAGTGGGCACAGATACGCAGTATTTT; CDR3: CASSPRDSLVGTDTQYF
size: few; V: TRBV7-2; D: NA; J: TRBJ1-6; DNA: TGTGCCATCAGAAGCGGGGAGGGGTATAATTCACCCCTCCACTTT; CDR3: CAIRSGEGYNSPLHF
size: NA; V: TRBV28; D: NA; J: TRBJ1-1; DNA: TGTGCCAGCAGTTTCGGTTCGGGTCCAGGGGCTGAAGCTTTCTTT; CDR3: CASSFGSGPGAEAFF
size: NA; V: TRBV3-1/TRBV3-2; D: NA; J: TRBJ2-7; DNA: TGTGCCAGCAAATGGGGCGGTTCCTACGAGCAGTACTTC; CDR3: CASKWGGSYEQYF
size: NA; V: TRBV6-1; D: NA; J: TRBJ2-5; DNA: TGTGCCAGCAGTGAATGGATGGCGGATCATCAAGAGACCCAGTACTTC; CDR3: CASSEWMADHQETQYF
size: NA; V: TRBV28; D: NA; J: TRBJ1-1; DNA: TGTGCCAGCAGTTTACGGGTGTACACTGAAGCTTTCTTT; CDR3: CASSLRVYTEAFF
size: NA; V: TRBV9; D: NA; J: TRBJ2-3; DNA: TGTGCCAGCAGCGTTTCGGTTACAGATACGCAGTATTTT; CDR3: CASSVSVTDTQYF
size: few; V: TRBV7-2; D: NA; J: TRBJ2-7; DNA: TGTGCCAGCAGCTTAGTTTCTGGCGGGGCCCGGGGGGAGCAGTACTTC; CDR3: CASSLVSGGARGEQYF
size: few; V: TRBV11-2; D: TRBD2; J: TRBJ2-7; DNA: TGTGCCAGCAGCTTTCTGCGGGGGGGCTACGAGCAGTACTTC; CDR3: CASSFLRGGYEQYF
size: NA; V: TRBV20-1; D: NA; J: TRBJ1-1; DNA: TGCAGTGCTAGAGGACAGGTATTCGCTTTCTTT; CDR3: CSARGQVFAFF
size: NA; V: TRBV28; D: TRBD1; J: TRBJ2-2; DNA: TGTGCCAGCAGGGTAGACAGGGTAGTTCCCGGGGAGCTGTTTTTT; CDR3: CASRVDRVVPGELFF
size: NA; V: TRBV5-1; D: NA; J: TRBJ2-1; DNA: TGCGCCAGCAGCTTGGCGGGAGACTCCTACAATGAGCAGTTCTTC; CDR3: CASSLAGDSYNEQFF
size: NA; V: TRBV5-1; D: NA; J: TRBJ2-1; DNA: TGCGCCAGCAGCTTGGACCAGGGTAGTAAAGATGAGCAGTTCTTC; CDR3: CASSLDQGSKDEQFF
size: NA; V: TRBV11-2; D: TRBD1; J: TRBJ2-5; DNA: TGTGCCAGCACCCGGACAGGCCAAGAGACCCAGTACTTC; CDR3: CASTRTGQETQYF